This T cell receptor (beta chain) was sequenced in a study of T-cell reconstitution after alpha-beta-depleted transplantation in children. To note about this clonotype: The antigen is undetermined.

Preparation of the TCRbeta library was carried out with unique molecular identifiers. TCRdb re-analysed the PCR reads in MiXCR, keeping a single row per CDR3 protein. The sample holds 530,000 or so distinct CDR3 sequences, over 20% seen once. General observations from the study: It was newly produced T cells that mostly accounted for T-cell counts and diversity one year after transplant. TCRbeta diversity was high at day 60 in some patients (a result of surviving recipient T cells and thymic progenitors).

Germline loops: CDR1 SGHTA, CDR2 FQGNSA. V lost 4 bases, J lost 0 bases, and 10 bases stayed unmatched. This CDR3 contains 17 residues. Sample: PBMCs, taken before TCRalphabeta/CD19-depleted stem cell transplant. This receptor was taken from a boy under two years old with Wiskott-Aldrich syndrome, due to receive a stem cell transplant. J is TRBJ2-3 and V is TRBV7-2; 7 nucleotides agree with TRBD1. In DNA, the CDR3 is TGTGCCAGCAGCTCCGACTACAGGGGAACTAGCACAGATACGCAGTATTTT. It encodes CASSSDYRGTSTDTQYF.